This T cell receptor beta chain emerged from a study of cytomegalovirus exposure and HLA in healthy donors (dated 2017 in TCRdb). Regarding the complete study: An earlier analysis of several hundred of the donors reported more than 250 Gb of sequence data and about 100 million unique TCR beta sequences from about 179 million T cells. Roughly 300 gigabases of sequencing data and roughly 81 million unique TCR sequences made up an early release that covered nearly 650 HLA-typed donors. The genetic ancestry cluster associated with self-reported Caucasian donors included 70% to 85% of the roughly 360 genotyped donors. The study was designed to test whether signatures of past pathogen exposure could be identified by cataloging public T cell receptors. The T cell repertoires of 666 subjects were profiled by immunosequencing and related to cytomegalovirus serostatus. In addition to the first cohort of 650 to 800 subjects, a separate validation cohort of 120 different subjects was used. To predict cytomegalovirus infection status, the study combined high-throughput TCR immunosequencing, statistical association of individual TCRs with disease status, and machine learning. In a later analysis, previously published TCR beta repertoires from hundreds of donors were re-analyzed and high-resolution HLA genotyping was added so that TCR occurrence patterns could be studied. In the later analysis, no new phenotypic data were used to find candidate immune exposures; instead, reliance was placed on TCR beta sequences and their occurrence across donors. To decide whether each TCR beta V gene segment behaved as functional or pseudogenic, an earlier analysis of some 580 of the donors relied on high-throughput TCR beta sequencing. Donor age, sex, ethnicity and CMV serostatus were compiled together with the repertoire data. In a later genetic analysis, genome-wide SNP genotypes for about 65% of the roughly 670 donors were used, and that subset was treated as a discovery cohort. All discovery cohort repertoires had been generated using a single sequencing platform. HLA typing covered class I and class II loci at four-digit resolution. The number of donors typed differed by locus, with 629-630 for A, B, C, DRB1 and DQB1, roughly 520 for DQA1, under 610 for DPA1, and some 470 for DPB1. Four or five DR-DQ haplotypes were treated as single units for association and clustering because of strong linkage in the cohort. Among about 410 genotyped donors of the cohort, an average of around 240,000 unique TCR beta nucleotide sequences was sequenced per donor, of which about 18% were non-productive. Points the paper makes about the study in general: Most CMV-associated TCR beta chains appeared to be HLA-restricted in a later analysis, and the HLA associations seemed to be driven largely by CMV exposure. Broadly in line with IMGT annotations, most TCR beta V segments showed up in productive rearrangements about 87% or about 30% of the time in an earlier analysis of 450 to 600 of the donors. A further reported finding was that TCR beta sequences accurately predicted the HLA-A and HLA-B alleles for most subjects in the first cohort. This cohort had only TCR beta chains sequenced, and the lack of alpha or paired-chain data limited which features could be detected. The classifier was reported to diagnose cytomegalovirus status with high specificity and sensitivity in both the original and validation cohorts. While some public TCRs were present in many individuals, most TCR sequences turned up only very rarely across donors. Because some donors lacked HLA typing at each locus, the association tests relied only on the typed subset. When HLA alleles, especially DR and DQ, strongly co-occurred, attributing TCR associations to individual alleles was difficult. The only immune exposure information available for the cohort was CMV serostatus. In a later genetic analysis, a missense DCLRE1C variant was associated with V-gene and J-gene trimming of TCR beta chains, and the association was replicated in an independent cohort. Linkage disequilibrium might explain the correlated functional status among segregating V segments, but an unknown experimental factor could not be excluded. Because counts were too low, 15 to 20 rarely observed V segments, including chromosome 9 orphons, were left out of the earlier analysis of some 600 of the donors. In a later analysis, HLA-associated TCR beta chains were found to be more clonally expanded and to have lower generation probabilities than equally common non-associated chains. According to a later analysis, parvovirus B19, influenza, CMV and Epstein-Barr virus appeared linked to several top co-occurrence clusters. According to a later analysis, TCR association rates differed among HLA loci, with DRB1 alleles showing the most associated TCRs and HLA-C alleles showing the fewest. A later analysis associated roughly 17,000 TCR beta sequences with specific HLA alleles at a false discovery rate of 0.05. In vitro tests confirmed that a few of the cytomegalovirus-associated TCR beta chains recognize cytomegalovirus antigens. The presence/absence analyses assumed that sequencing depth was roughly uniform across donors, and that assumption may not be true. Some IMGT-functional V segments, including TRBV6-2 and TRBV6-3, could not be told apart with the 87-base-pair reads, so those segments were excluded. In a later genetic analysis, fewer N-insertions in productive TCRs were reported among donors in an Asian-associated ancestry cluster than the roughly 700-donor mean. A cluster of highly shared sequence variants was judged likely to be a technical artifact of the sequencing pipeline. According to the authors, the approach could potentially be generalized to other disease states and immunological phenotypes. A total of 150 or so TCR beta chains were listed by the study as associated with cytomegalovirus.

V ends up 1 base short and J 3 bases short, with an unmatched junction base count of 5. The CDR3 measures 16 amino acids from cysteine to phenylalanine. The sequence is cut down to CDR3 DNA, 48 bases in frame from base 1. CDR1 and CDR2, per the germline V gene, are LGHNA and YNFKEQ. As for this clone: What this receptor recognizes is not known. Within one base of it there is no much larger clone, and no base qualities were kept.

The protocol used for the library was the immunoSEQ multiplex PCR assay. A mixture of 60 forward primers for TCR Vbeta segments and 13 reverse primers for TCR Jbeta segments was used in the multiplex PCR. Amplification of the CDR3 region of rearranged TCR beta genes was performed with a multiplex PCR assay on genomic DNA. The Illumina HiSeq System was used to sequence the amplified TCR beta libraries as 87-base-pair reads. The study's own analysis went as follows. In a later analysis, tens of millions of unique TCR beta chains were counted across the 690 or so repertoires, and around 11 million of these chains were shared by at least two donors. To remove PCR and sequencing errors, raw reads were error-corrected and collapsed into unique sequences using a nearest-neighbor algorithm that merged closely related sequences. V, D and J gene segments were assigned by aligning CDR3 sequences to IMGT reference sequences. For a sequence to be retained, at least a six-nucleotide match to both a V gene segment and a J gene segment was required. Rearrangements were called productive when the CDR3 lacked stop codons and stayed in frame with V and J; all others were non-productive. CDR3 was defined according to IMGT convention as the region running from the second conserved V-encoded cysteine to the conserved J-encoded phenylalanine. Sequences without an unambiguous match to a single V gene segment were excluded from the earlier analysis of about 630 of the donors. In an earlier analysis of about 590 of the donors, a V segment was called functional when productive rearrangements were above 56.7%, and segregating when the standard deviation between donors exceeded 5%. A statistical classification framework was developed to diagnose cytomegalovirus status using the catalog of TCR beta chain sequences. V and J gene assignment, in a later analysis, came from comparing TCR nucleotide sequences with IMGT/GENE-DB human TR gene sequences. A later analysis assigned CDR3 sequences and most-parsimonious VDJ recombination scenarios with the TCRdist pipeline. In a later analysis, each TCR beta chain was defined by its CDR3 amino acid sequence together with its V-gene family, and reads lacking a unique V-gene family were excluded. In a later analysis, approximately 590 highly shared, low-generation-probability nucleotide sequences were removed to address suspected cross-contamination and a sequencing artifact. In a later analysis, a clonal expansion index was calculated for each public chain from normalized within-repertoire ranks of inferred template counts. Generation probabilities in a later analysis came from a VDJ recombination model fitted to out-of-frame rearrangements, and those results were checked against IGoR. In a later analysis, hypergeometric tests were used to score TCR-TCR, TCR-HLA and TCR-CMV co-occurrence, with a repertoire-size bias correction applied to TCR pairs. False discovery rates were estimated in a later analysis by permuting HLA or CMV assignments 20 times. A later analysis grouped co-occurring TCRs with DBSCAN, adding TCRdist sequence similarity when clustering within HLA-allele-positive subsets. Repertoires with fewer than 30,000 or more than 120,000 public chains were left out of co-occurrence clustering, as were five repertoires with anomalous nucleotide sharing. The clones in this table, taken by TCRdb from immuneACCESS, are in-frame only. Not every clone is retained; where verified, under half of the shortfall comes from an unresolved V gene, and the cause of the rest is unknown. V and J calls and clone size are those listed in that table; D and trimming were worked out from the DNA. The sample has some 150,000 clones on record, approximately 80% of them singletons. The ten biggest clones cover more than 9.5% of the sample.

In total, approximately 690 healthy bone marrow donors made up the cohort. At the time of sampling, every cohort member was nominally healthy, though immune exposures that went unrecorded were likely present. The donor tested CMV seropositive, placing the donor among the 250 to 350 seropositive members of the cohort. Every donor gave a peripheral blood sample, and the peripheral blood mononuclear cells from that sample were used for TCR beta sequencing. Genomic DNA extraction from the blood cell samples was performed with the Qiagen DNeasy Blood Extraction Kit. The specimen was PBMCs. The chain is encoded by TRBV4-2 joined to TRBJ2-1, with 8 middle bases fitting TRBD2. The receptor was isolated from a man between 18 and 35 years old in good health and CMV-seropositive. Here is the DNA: TGTGCCAGCAGCCAAGGGGCTAGCGGGTTCTACAATGAGCAGTTCTTC. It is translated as CASSQGASGFYNEQFF.